This T cell receptor beta chain was identified in a study of CD8+ T cells in alopecia areata. Whole-study results and caveats: Normal scalp had lower clonality than lesional scalp, with alopecia totalis/universalis lesions showing this most strongly. Mice gave a clearer picture of TCR sharing than patients did, possibly for HLA-related reasons. Scalp repertoires also include resident alphabeta T cells from normal skin.

A remark on this clone: The antigen is undetermined.

Germline-derived CDR1 and CDR2 are SNHLY and FYNNEI. This CDR3 is built from 10 residues. The V end lost 10 bases, the J end lost 6 bases, and 8 bases lay between the germline ends. Once RNA had been extracted, it was reverse transcribed into cDNA to act as the sequencing template. The protocol was immunoSEQ multiplex PCR, while the TCRdb copy is restricted to in-frame clones and leaves out a portion. The sample lists 140,000 to 150,000 clones, less than 75% occurring once. Input material: CD8+ T cells sorted from blood. The source of this sequence is a human donor in good health. The chain recombines TRBV2 with TRBJ2-3, with a tentative D call TRBD2 (6 bases). This CDR3 reads CANLADTQYF. For the CDR3, the DNA is TGTGCCAACCTAGCGGATACGCAGTATTTT.